The T cell receptor (beta chain) under discussion was sequenced for a study of blood T cell repertoires in COVID-19 (TCRdb year 2020). Regarding the complete study: The collaborator samples originated in the United States, Italy and Spain and spanned the acute and convalescent phases of COVID-19. The material from the prospective study consisted of cDNA or gDNA derived from T cells, B-cell-depleted T cells, or PBMCs. Subjects who had been exposed to COVID-19, were actively infected with it, or had recovered from it provided the deeply sampled blood TCRbeta repertoires that made up the dataset. The repertoires were released in a freely available public database meant as a resource for research on the immune response to SARS-CoV-2. The samples were drawn from two sources: the first 160 participants of the ongoing ImmuneRACE study, and approximately 1,300 subjects contributed by 6 global collaborators. Sample metadata almost always included a de-identified subject ID, COVID-19 status, age in years and sex. Where HLA class I and class II types were available, the types were taken from metadata supplied by the sample provider, not from assay-based typing.

About this clone: Its antigen is still unknown. One base away there is no much larger clone; base qualities are not given.

V and J are trimmed by 10 bases and 3 bases, and the gene matches miss 3 bases of the junction. CDR1 ENHRY and CDR2 SYGVKD were looked up in the germline V gene. The CDR3 contains 13 residues, cysteine and phenylalanine counted. Here the CDR3 DNA is all that survives: 39 bases in frame from base 1. TCRbeta CDR3 regions were amplified from genomic DNA by means of the immunoSEQ Assay, a bias-controlled multiplex PCR. As for the authors' bioinformatics: Nucleated cell counts per sample were estimated from amplification of reference gene primers within the assay. Sequence reads were collapsed and filtered to measure the absolute abundance of every unique TCRbeta CDR3 rearrangement. For each sample, productive Simpson clonality was calculated as the square root of Simpson's diversity index across productive rearrangements. What TCRdb holds here is the immuneACCESS table cut down to in-frame rearrangements. Part of the clones is not present; checked against another copy, under half of the missing clones reflect an unresolved V gene, and the others are unexplained. The V and J calls and clone size are taken from that table; D and trimming were inferred from the DNA. The sample table contains over 250,000 clones; only one count was recorded for over 75% of them. 5.3% of the sample comes from the top ten.

What the work shows at the level of the full study, not this receptor alone: The quantity of clinical and demographic metadata differed by source and by participant and was supplied without curation.

Participants in the prospective study were aged roughly 18 to 100 years, lived in about two dozen United States geographic areas, and enrolled through a virtual design. In the prospective study, participants were assigned to cohorts based on the clinical history participants reported in a screening survey and a study questionnaire. Recovered participants in ImmuneRACE Cohort 3 were defined by two consecutive negative NP/OP PCR tests, clearance by a healthcare professional, or resolution of symptoms. Each participant in the prospective study had whole blood, serum and a nasopharyngeal or oropharyngeal swab collected by mobile phlebotomists. Additional blood draws and questionnaires over an approximately two-month period could optionally be provided by prospective study participants. Blood samples from the prospective study were shipped frozen or at room temperature prior to DNA extraction.

This sequence uses TRBV10-3 and TRBJ2-3, with 11 junctional bases fitting TRBD1. The receptor was isolated from a woman in her 30s who had recovered from COVID-19. The sample consisted of PBMCs or T cells enriched from blood (not recorded which). CDR3 protein: CATRDRGTDTQYF. The nucleotide sequence reads as follows: TGTGCCACCCGGGACAGGGGGACAGATACGCAGTATTTT.